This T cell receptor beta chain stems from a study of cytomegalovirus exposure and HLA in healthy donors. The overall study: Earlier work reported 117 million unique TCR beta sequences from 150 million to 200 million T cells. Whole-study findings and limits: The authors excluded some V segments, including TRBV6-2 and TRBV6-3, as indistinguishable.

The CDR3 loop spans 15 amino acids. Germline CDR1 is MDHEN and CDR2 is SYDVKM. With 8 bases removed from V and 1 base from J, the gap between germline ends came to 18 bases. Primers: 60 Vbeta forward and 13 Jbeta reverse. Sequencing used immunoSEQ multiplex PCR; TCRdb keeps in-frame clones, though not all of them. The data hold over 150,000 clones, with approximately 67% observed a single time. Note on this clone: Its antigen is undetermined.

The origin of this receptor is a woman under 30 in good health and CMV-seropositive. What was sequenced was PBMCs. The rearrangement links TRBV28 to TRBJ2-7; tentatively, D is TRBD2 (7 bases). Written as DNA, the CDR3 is TGTGCCAGCCATAATGCGGGGGCAGGTTCCTACGAGCAGTACTTC. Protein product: CASHNAGAGSYEQYF.